This T cell receptor beta chain was recorded in a study of T cells in Graves' hyperthyroidism and ophthalmopathy. Overall study results and limits: With a median lead of about six months before onset, the model predicted ophthalmopathy.

Amplified TCR beta CDR3 regions came from RNA transcripts. During a first-round RT-PCR of the TCR CDR3, the HTBI primer set was used. From the multiplex PCR reads, TCRdb called clonotypes with MiXCR, one entry per CDR3 protein. This table has 550,000 to 600,000 distinct CDR3 sequences, about half appearing once. There are many counts of this clonotype. Antigen: not known. This receptor was obtained from an adult woman with Graves' disease, either hyperthyroidism or ophthalmopathy (not recorded which). Input material: peripheral blood or thyroid tissue (not recorded which).

CDR3 DNA sequence: TGTGCCAGCAGCCGGGGACTGACTAGGAGTCGTGAGCAGTACTTC. Translating it yields CASSRGLTRSREQYF. The rearrangement links TRBV5-4 to TRBJ2-7; D possibly corresponds to TRBD2 (6 bases). This CDR3 is 15 amino acids long. The V and J ends lost 4 bases and 7 bases respectively, with 21 bases between them. The V gene's germline CDR1 is SGHNT and CDR2 YYREEE (reference sequence).